This T cell receptor (beta chain) was documented in a study of cytomegalovirus exposure and HLA in healthy donors. The PCR employed 60 Vbeta primers together with 13 Jbeta primers. TCRdb's table, derived via immunoSEQ multiplex PCR, lists solely in-frame clones and lacks some. The data hold about 130,000 clones, with about two thirds observed a single time. Likely unrecorded immune exposures existed in these nominally healthy donors. As to this clone: No antigen is known for it.

The V gene end was trimmed by 6 bases and the J gene end by 7 bases; junction bases not matched to a gene: 8. This CDR3 is built from 13 residues. The germline CDR1 and CDR2 sequences are SGHRS and YFSETQ. Overall study results and limits: Reports indicated that the classifier achieved high specificity and sensitivity in diagnosing cytomegalovirus status. A previous analysis found most TCR beta V segments productive roughly 90% or roughly 30% of the time.

Sequenced input: PBMCs. This chain uses TRBV5-1 with TRBJ1-1, with 8 bases identical to TRBD1. This TCR was recovered from a woman aged 55-75 years in good health and CMV-seropositive. In DNA form, the CDR3 reads TGCGCCAGCATGTTGACAGGGGAAAATGAAGCTTTCTTT. Translation: CASMLTGENEAFF.